What follows are 14 T cell receptor beta chains derived from one specimen sequenced in a study of blood T cell repertoires in COVID-19. Measured with immunoSEQ multiplex PCR; TCRdb has only the in-frame clones, and not every one. The repertoire has roughly 65,000 clones, approximately 95% of them found once; the top ten carry approximately 2.9%. The sample taken for sequencing was peripheral blood. The receptor source for this set is a man aged 70 or older with active COVID-19.

The genes are TRBV2 and TRBJ1-2; D is perhaps TRBD1 (5 bases). Germline V gene lookup returns CDR1 SNHLY and CDR2 FYNNEI. The CDR3 runs 10 residues. Trimming shortened V by 2 bases and J by 13 bases, and 8 bases separated the two germline ends. CDR3 sequence: CASSENTGTF. In nucleotides, the CDR3 is TGTGCCAGCAGTGAAAACACAGGCACCTTC.

CDR3 in DNA: TGTGCCAGCAGCACACAGTATCCCGGGGAGCTGTTTTTT. Its translation is CASSTQYPGELFF. The chain recombines TRBV7-9 with TRBJ2-2; D is uncertain. V dropped 5 bases and J dropped 6 bases, with 10 bases sitting between them. This CDR3 comprises 13 residues. Germline CDR1 reads SEHNR; CDR2 reads FQNEAQ (reference sequence).

V and J are TRBV5-6 and TRBJ1-5, with TRBD1 identical over 9 bases. The V gene's germline CDR1 is SGHDT and CDR2 YYEEEE. Trimming at V came to 0 bases and at J to 6 bases, leaving 10 bases not matched to a gene. CDR3 length equals 17 residues. The CDR3 reads CASSLATGGVYGQPQHF. The CDR3 region has the DNA TGTGCCAGCAGCTTGGCCACAGGGGGCGTCTATGGTCAGCCCCAGCATTTT.

The rearrangement links TRBV7-2 to TRBJ1-2, with a weak D call TRBD1 (5 bases). Germline assignment: CDR1 SGHTA and CDR2 FQGNSA. The CDR3 runs 14 residues. V lost 5 bases, J lost 2 bases, and 12 bases lay in between. The CDR3 loop reads CASSPGSGNYGYTF. CDR3 nucleotide sequence: TGTGCCAGCAGCCCTGGGTCAGGGAACTATGGCTACACCTTC.

V is TRBV2 and J is TRBJ2-1; 12 positions agree with TRBD2. The junction had 6 bases not matched to a gene; V was cut back by 7 bases and J by 8 bases. The germline V gene has CDR1 SNHLY and CDR2 FYNNEI. CDR3 length: 14 amino acids. This CDR3 reads CASTPSGGAYEQFF. CDR3 bases: TGTGCCAGCACCCCTAGCGGGGGGGCCTATGAGCAGTTCTTC.

This chain connects TRBV5-1 to TRBJ2-1; 12 bases fit TRBD2. Germline lookup yields CDR1 SGHRS and CDR2 YFSETQ. Germline trimming cut 8 bases from V and 7 bases from J; bases unmatched to any gene: 13. There are 16 residues in the CDR3. The CDR3 DNA reads TGCGCCAGTTCACTCCCTAGCGGGGGGGGCGGAAATGAGCAGTTCTTC. Amino acids: CASSLPSGGGGNEQFF.

The J gene is TRBJ2-5, the V gene TRBV7-9; 9 bases are shared with TRBD2. This CDR3 is 15 amino acids long. CDR1 and CDR2 (germline): SEHNR, FQNEAQ (reference sequence). V lost 5 bases and J lost 5; bases outside the gene matches: 9. The CDR3 is CASSQTSGGLETQYF. In DNA, the CDR3 is TGTGCCAGCAGCCAAACAAGCGGGGGGCTGGAGACCCAGTACTTC.

This clone has more than one count but fewer than ten. This chain's CDR3 is CASSIQGAHSPLHF. DNA for the CDR3: TGTGCCAGTAGTATACAGGGGGCGCATTCACCCCTCCACTTT. This chain joins TRBV19 and TRBJ1-6, with TRBD1 matching over 8 bases. CDR1 is LNHDA and CDR2 is SQIVND in the germline V gene (reference sequence). This CDR3 region has 14 residues. Trimming removed 2 bases from V and 8 bases from J; junction bases left unmatched: 2.

This rearrangement joins TRBV4-1 to TRBJ1-6, with D unresolved. Germline CDR1 and CDR2: MGHRA and YSYEKL. There are 16 residues in the CDR3. The V end lost 3 bases, the J end lost 2 bases, and 11 bases lay between the germline ends. The CDR3 DNA reads as TGCGCCAGCAGCCAGGTCCTGGCGGCCTATAATTCACCCCTCCACTTT. It specifies CASSQVLAAYNSPLHF.

The chain uses TRBV29-1 and TRBJ1-1, with 8 bases matching TRBD1. Per germline, CDR1 SQVTM and CDR2 ANQGSEA. This CDR3 spans 16 amino acids. The ends lost 0 bases at V and 4 bases at J; junction bases unmatched: 10. CDR3 DNA: TGCAGCGTTGAAGATCAAGGGGACAGGAGGGGCACTGAAGCTTTCTTT. Translation gives CSVEDQGDRRGTEAFF. Looking up the rest from reference TRBV29-1 and TRBJ1-1 gives the full variable domain: SAVISQKPSRDICQRGTSLTIQCQVDSQVTMMFWYRQQPGQSLTLIATANQGSEATYESGFVIDKFPISRPNLTFSTLTVSNMSPEDSSIYLCSVEDQGDRRGTEAFFGQGTRLTVV.

The chain recombines TRBV6-5 with TRBJ1-1, with D tentatively TRBD1 (6 bases). Trimming took 1 base from V and 3 from J, leaving 12 bases between them. The germline gives CDR1 MNHEY, CDR2 SVGAGI. The CDR3 is 15 residues long. This CDR3 is CASSYWGGQDTEAFF. DNA for the CDR3: TGTGCCAGCAGTTACTGGGGGGGCCAGGACACTGAAGCTTTCTTT.

In nucleotides, the CDR3 is TGTGCCAGCAGGTCGAATGGGGCCACAGATACGCAGTATTTT. Translated, it gives CASRSNGATDTQYF. This chain connects TRBV2 to TRBJ2-3; D is perhaps TRBD1 (5 bases). V gave up 6 bases and J gave up 2 bases, with 12 bases separating them. This CDR3 is 14 amino acids long. Germline assignment: CDR1 SNHLY and CDR2 FYNNEI.

The J gene is TRBJ2-1, the V gene TRBV28, with D maybe TRBD2 (5 bases). The CDR3 spans 13 residues. Germline loops: CDR1 MDHEN, CDR2 SYDVKM. V lost 2 bases and J lost 7, with 9 bases in between. The CDR3: CASSLRAVNEQFF. For the CDR3, the DNA is TGTGCCAGCAGTTTAAGAGCGGTGAATGAGCAGTTCTTC.

This chain connects TRBV5-6 to TRBJ2-2; 7 bases agree with TRBD1. The CDR3 length is 14 residues. Germline values: CDR1 SGHDT, CDR2 YYEEEE. The V gene end was trimmed by 5 bases and the J gene end by 4 bases; junction bases not matched to a gene: 5. CDR3: CASSKGAGTGELFF. The CDR3 DNA follows: TGTGCCAGCAGTAAGGGGGCGGGCACCGGGGAGCTGTTTTTT.